A selection of T cell receptor beta chains follows, all from one sample in a study of T cells in localized non-small cell lung cancer. TCRdb keeps only in-frame clones here, not all; method: immunoSEQ multiplex PCR. The sample includes roughly 30,000 clones, around 90% seen only once; the top ten take 2.5% to 3%. The sample here was peripheral blood, taken before any cancer treatment. The receptor set was obtained from a female donor over 55 with stage I lung adenocarcinoma. CDR3s include the opening cysteine and the closing phenylalanine or tryptophan. A D gene is named only where the DNA matches it firmly. Clone size appears in some rows only: once, few, many, or a class for an expanded clone.

size,D,V,J,CDR3,DNA
-,TRBD2,TRBV5-1,TRBJ2-3,CASSLEVAGGADTQYF,TGCGCCAGCAGCTTGGAAGTAGCGGGAGGGGCAGATACGCAGTATTTT
once,-,TRBV6-5,TRBJ1-3,CASSFSASSGNTIYF,TGTGCCAGCAGTTTCAGTGCGAGCTCTGGAAACACCATATATTTT
-,TRBD1,TRBV10-3,TRBJ2-3,CAISESTGGGGDTQYF,TGTGCCATCAGTGAGTCCACAGGGGGTGGGGGAGATACGCAGTATTTT
-,TRBD1,TRBV7-9,TRBJ1-5,CASSLGQGFNQPQHF,TGTGCCAGCAGCTTAGGACAGGGGTTCAATCAGCCCCAGCATTTT
-,-,TRBV2,TRBJ2-1,CASPVRDRENEQFF,TGTGCCAGCCCCGTGCGGGACCGAGAGAATGAGCAGTTCTTC
-,-,TRBV6-5,TRBJ2-7,CASSSSPRYEQYF,TGTGCCAGCAGTTCCTCACCGAGATATGAGCAGTACTTC
-,-,TRBV7-2,TRBJ2-4,CASSLVPPDLNIQYF,TGTGCCAGCAGCTTAGTGCCCCCAGACCTTAACATTCAGTACTTC
few,TRBD1,TRBV10-2,TRBJ1-3,CASRGTDPTNTIYF,TGCGCCAGCAGGGGGACAGATCCGACAAACACCATATATTTT
once,-,TRBV5-1,TRBJ1-1,CASSLSGSGRDTEAFF,TGCGCCAGCAGCTTGTCGGGGTCTGGGCGCGACACTGAAGCTTTCTTT
-,TRBD2,TRBV5-1,TRBJ2-2,CASSLAGTSGELFF,TGCGCCAGCAGCTTGGCCGGGACTAGCGGGGAGCTGTTTTTT
-,-,TRBV9,TRBJ2-3,CASSLRTDTQYF,TGTGCCAGCAGCCTGAGAACAGATACGCAGTATTTT
-,-,TRBV29-1,TRBJ2-7,CSVLISGYEQYF,TGCAGCGTTCTGATTAGCGGTTACGAGCAGTACTTC
-,-,TRBV5-4,TRBJ2-7,CASSFGAGVSYEQYF,TGTGCCAGCAGCTTCGGGGCAGGGGTTTCCTACGAGCAGTATTTC
once,-,TRBV27,TRBJ1-1,CASSWTEGTEAFF,TGTGCCAGCAGTTGGACGGAGGGCACTGAAGCTTTCTTT
-,-,TRBV2,TRBJ1-1,CASSDRGSAEAFF,TGTGCCAGCAGTGACAGGGGCTCGGCTGAAGCTTTCTTT
-,-,TRBV7-2,TRBJ2-1,CASSLGPERGSYNEQFF,TGTGCCAGCAGCTTAGGACCGGAGAGGGGGTCCTACAATGAGCAGTTCTTC
-,-,TRBV4-1,TRBJ1-2,CASSQLQVSTCTF,TGCGCCAGCAGCCAACTACAGGTGTCAACCTGCACCTTC
-,-,TRBV27,TRBJ2-2,CASSGNAGSHTGELFF,TGTGCCAGCAGTGGGAACGCGGGATCCCACACCGGGGAGCTGTTTTTT
-,-,TRBV21-1,TRBJ2-3,CASSKRKPPNGTSGFLSTDTQYF,TGTGCCAGCAGCAAAAGAAAACCCCCAAACGGGACTAGCGGGTTTTTAAGCACAGATACGCAGTATTTT
-,TRBD2,TRBV11-1,TRBJ2-1,CASSLVSTSGVYNEQFF,TGTGCCAGCAGCTTAGTGTCCACTAGCGGGGTTTACAATGAGCAGTTCTTC
-,TRBD2,TRBV7-2,TRBJ2-7,CASSSGTSYEQYF,TGTGCCAGCAGCTCCGGGACTAGCTACGAGCAGTACTTC
-,-,TRBV19,TRBJ1-5,CASTLRNQPQHF,TGTGCCAGTACCTTGAGGAATCAGCCCCAGCATTTT
-,-,TRBV19,TRBJ1-1,CASFDRTNTEAFF,TGTGCCAGCTTCGACAGAACCAACACTGAAGCTTTCTTT
once,-,TRBV30,TRBJ2-5,CAWSLKLGGTQYF,TGTGCCTGGAGTCTTAAACTAGGTGGGACCCAGTACTTC
-,TRBD1,TRBV5-5,TRBJ2-6,CASNRQGSGANVLTF,TGTGCCAGCAACCGACAGGGCTCTGGGGCCAACGTCCTGACTTTC
-,TRBD1,TRBV6-1,TRBJ2-7,CATGQGYEQYF,TGTGCCACGGGACAGGGTTACGAGCAGTACTTC
-,-,TRBV10-3,TRBJ1-1,CAISETGNTEAFF,TGTGCCATCAGTGAAACGGGGAACACTGAAGCTTTCTTT
few,TRBD1,TRBV7-8,TRBJ1-1,CASSLDRAGVNTEAFF,TGTGCCAGCAGCCTGGACAGGGCGGGAGTGAACACTGAAGCTTTCTTT
once,-,TRBV18,TRBJ2-1,CASSPQGNSYNEQFF,TGTGCCAGCTCACCCCAGGGGAACTCCTACAATGAGCAGTTCTTC
-,-,TRBV7-2,TRBJ1-5,CASSPFDQPQHF,TGTGCCAGCAGCCCATTCGATCAGCCCCAGCATTTT
-,-,TRBV19,TRBJ2-1,CASSMVAPTGNEQFF,TGTGCCAGTAGTATGGTAGCGCCTACGGGTAATGAGCAGTTCTTC
-,-,TRBV20-1,TRBJ2-3,CSAYIPDTQYF,TGCAGTGCTTACATTCCAGATACGCAGTATTTT
-,-,TRBV13,TRBJ1-1,CASSSQFSGAFF,TGTGCCAGCAGCTCCCAGTTTTCGGGAGCTTTCTTT
-,-,TRBV7-2,TRBJ1-2,CASSLVEGEHGYTF,TGTGCCAGCAGCTTAGTAGAGGGAGAACATGGCTACACCTTC
-,TRBD2,TRBV28,TRBJ2-7,CASSSPFEGLAGGYEQYF,TGTGCCAGCAGTTCACCTTTTGAAGGACTAGCGGGAGGGTACGAGCAGTACTTC
-,-,TRBV11-3,TRBJ2-3,CASSLGSSTDTQYF,TGTGCCAGCAGCTTGGGAAGCAGCACAGATACGCAGTATTTT